This T cell receptor beta chain was sequenced during a study of PD-1 blockade in classical Hodgkin lymphoma. The length of the CDR3 is 16 residues. Germline trimming cut 2 bases from V and 7 bases from J; bases unmatched to any gene: 11. Germline CDR1 is KGHSH and CDR2 is LQKENI. Time point denoted: cycle 4 day 1 (C4D1), after about 6 weeks of nivolumab. Brentuximab vedotin exposure varied among the patients, all of whom had relapsed after autologous stem cell transplantation. TCRdb keeps only in-frame clones here, not all; method: immunoSEQ multiplex PCR. This sample carries under 20,000 clones, less than 85% of them seen once, and the ten largest clones take around two fifths.

This specimen was peripheral blood mononuclear cells (PBMCs), taken before the fourth cycle of nivolumab. This TCR derives from a human donor with classical Hodgkin lymphoma. The rearrangement joins TRBV18 to TRBJ2-1; 7 nucleotides match TRBD1. The CDR3 loop is CASSPDRDRSLNEQFF. CDR3 bases: TGTGCCAGCTCACCAGACAGGGACCGGAGTTTAAATGAGCAGTTCTTC.